A single sample gave rise to the 3 T cell receptor beta chains below, sequenced in a study of human T cells and chemical hapten exposure. Each CDR3 protein is one row after TCRdb ran MiXCR on the RACE reads. Of more than 95,000 distinct CDR3 sequences listed, roughly a third were seen once; the top ten hold about 2.7%. Indicated time point: patch test 3, about 24 weeks after DPC sensitization. Treatment meaning: therapeutic diphenylcyclopropenone sensitization with weekly scalp DPC. The material was whole blood, obtained in connection with sensitization to the hapten diphenylcyclopropenone (DPC). These receptors were obtained from a man aged 35-49 years with alopecia areata. Some clones in this sample may be carry-over from other donors' samples.

This chain connects TRBV10-3 to TRBJ2-1, with D maybe TRBD1 (6 bases). The CDR3 sequence is 13 residues long. CDR1 is ENHRY, CDR2 SYGVKD, per germline. Trimming left V 7 bases short and J 7 bases short, with 14 bases between. This chain's CDR3 is CAIKGQGLNEQFF. CDR3 nucleotides: TGTGCCATCAAGGGTCAGGGGTTAAATGAGCAGTTCTTC.

This clonotype turned up a few times. This rearrangement joins TRBV3-1 to TRBJ1-5; no clear D. There are 11 residues in the CDR3. Germline CDR1 is LGHDT and CDR2 is YNNKEL (reference sequence). The V gene lost 1 base and the J gene lost 9 bases, with 4 bases spanning the gap. Here the CDR3 reads CASSQGGPQHF. In DNA form, the CDR3 reads TGTGCCAGCAGCCAAGGGGGGCCCCAGCATTTT. Complete variable domain (other parts from reference TRBV3-1 and TRBJ1-5): DTAVSQTPKYLVTQMGNDKSIKCEQNLGHDTMYWYKQDSKKFLKIMFSYNNKELIINETVPNRFSPKSPDKAHLNLHINSLELGDSAVYFCASSQGGPQHFGDGTRLSIL.

This clonotype showed up just a few times. The chain couples TRBV7-9 to TRBJ2-1; D is perhaps TRBD2 (5 bases). Per germline, CDR1 SEHNR and CDR2 FQNEAQ (reference sequence). The CDR3 consists of 12 residues. Between the trimmed V and J ends, which lost 5 bases and 5 bases, there was a span of 7 bases. CDR3 sequence reads: CASSSSDNEQFF. The CDR3 region has the DNA TGTGCCAGCAGCAGTAGCGACAATGAGCAGTTCTTC.